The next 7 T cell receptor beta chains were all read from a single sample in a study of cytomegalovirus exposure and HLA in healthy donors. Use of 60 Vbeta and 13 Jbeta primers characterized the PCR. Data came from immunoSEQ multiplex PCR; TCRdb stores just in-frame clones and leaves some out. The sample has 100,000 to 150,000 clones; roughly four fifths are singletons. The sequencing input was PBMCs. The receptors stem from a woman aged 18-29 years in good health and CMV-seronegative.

CDR3 sequence: CASSTGQGTQYF. The CDR3 bases are TGTGCCAGCAGCACAGGACAGGGGACCCAGTACTTC. The J gene is TRBJ2-5, the V gene TRBV2, with 8 bases fitting TRBD1. J was trimmed by 7 bases and V by 6 bases; bases with no gene match: 4. CDR1 and CDR2 from the germline V gene are SNHLY and FYNNEI. The CDR3 loop spans 12 amino acids.

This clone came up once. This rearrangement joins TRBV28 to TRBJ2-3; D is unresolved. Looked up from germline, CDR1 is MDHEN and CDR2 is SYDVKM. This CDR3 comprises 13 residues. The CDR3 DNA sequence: TGTGCAACCTTCAACAGCAGCACAGATACGCAGTATTTT. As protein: CATFNSSTDTQYF.

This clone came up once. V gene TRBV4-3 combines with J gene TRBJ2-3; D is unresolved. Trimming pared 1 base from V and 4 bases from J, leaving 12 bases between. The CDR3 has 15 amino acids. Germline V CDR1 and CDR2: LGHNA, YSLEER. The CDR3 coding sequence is TGCGCCAGCAGCCAAGGACTGAGGCCTGCAGATACGCAGTATTTT. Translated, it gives CASSQGLRPADTQYF.

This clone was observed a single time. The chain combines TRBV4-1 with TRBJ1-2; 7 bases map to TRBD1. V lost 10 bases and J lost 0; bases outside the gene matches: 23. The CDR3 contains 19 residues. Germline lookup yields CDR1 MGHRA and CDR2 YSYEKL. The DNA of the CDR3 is TGCGCCACTAGTGGCACGCCCTTACAGGGGAAAGGGGCTAACTATGGCTACACCTTC. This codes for CATSGTPLQGKGANYGYTF.

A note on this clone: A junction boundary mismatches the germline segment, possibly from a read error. CDR3 sequence: CASSPRTGAETPYF. Here the CDR3 DNA reads TGTGCCAGCAGTCCCCGGACAGGGGCCGAGACCCCGTACTTC. The rearrangement joins TRBV2 to TRBJ2-5; 9 bases align to TRBD1. CDR3 length equals 14 residues. The germline V gene has CDR1 SNHLY and CDR2 FYNNEI.

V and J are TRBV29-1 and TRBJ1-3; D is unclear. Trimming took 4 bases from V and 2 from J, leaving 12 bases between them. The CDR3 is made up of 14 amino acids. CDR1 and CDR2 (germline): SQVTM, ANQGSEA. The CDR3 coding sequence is TGCAGCGTTGTGGTAGCCCCTGCTGGAAACACCATATATTTT. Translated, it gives CSVVVAPAGNTIYF.

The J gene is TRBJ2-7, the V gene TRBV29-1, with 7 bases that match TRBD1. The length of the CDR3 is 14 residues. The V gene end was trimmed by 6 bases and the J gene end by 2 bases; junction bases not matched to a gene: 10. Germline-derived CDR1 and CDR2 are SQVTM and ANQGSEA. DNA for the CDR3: TGCAGCGTCCAGGACTCCCAGGGGGCCTACGAGCAGTACTTC. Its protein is CSVQDSQGAYEQYF.